Sequencing of this TCR beta chain was carried out in a study of PD-L1 blockade in urothelial cancer. Study findings and constraints: A below-median TCR clonality in blood before treatment predicted better survival.

TCRdb's table, derived via immunoSEQ multiplex PCR, lists solely in-frame clones and lacks some. The repertoire consists of tens of thousands of clones, with 89% occurring once and the leading ten covering more than 6.5%. This sample's time point: peripheral blood 6 weeks after treatment start. Comment on this clone: The target antigen is unknown.

Germline values: CDR1 MDHEN, CDR2 SYDVKM. The CDR3 is made up of 15 amino acids. The V gene end was trimmed by 9 bases and the J gene end by 1 base; junction bases not matched to a gene: 9. Material: PBMCs, obtained around atezolizumab (anti-PD-L1) treatment. This TCR came from an elderly man with urothelial cancer. The chain employs TRBV28 and TRBJ2-3; TRBD1 matches 8 bases. CDR3: CASLIRGRGTDTQYF. CDR3 bases: TGTGCCAGTCTTATCAGGGGGCGCGGCACAGATACGCAGTATTTT. Filled out from reference TRBV28 and TRBJ2-3, the complete variable domain reads DVKVTQSSRYLVKRTGEKVFLECVQDMDHENMFWYRQDPGLGLRLIYFSYDVKMKEKGDIPEGYSVSREKKERFSLILESASTNQTSMYLCASLIRGRGTDTQYFGPGTRLTVL.